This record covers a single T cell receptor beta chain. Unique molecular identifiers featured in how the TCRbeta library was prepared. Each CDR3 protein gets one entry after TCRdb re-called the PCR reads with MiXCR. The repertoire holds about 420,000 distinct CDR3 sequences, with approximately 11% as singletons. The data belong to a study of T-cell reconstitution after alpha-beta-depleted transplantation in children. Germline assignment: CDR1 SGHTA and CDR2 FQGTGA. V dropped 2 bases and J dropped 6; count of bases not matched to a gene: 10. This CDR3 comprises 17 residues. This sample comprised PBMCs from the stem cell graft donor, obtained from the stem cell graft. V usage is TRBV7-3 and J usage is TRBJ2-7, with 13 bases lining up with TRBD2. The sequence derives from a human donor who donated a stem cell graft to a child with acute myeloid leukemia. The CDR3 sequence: CASSLGATSGGAGEQYV. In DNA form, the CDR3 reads TGTGCCAGCAGCTTAGGGGCCACTAGCGGGGGGGCAGGCGAGCAGTACGTC.